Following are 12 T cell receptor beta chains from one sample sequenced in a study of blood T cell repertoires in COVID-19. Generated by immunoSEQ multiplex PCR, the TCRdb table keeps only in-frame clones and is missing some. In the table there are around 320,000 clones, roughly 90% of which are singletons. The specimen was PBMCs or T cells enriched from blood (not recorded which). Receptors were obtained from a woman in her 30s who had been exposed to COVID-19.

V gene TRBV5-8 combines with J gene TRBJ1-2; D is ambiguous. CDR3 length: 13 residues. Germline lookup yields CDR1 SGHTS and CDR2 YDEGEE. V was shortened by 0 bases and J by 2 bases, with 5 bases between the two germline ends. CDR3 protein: CASSLAGNYGYTF. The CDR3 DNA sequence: TGTGCCAGCAGCTTGGCAGGAAACTATGGCTACACCTTC. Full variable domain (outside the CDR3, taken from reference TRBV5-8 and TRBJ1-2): EAGVTQSPTHLIKTRGQQATLRCSPISGHTSVYWYQQALGLGLQFLLWYDEGEERNRGNFPPRFSGRQFPNYSSELNVNALELEDSALYLCASSLAGNYGYTFGSGTRLTVV.

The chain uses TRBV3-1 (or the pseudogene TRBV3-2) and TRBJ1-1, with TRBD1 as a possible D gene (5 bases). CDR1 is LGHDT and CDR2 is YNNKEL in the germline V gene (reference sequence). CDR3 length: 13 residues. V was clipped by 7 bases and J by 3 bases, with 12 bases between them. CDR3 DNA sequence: TGTGCCAGCACCCCAGGGTCCTACACTGAAGCTTTCTTT. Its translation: CASTPGSYTEAFF.

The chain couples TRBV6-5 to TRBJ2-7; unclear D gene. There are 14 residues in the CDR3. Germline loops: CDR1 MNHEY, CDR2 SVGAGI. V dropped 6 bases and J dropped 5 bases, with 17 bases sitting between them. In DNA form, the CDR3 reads TGTGCCAGCAGACCCACCGGAGCCCGACACGAGCAGTACTTC. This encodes CASRPTGARHEQYF.

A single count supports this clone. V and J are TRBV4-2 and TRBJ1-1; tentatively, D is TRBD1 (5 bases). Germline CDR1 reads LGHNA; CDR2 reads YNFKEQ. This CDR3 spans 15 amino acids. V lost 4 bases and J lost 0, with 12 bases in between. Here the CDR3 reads CASSLEEGMNTEAFF. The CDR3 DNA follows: TGTGCCAGCAGCCTCGAGGAGGGGATGAACACTGAAGCTTTCTTT.

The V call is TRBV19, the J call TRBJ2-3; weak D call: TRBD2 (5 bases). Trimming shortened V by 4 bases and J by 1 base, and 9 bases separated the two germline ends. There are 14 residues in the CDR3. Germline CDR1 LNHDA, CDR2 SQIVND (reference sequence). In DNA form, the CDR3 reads TGTGCCAGTAGTAGCGGGCCCCGCACAGATACGCAGTATTTT. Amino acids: CASSSGPRTDTQYF. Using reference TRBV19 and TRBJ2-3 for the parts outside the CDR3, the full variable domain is DGGITQSPKYLFRKEGQNVTLSCEQNLNHDAMYWYRQDPGQGLRLIYYSQIVNDFQKGDIAEGYSVSREKKESFPLTVTSAQKNPTAFYLCASSSGPRTDTQYFGPGTRLTVL.

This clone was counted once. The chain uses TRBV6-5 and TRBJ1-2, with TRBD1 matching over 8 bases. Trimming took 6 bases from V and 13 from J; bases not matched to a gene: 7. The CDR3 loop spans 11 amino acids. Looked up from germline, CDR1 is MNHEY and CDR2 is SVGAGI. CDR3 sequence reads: CASSLDRVTTF. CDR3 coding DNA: TGTGCCAGCAGCCTGGACAGGGTTACCACCTTC.

As DNA, the CDR3 is TGCAGTGCTAGTCACGACAGGGGTAGTGGCTACACCTTC. This translates into CSASHDRGSGYTF. This chain joins TRBV20-1 and TRBJ1-2, with 8 nucleotides matching TRBD1. After removal of 3 bases from V and 7 bases from J, the junction contained 7 bases not matched to a gene. The CDR3 is 13 residues long. Per germline, CDR1 DFQATT and CDR2 SNEGSKA (reference sequence).

The CDR3 loop reads CASGIGGLVYEQYF. DNA for the CDR3: TGTGCCAGCGGAATAGGTGGGCTGGTCTACGAGCAGTACTTC. V gene TRBV11-2 combines with J gene TRBJ2-7; D gene uncertain. The CDR3 spans 14 residues. The germline V gene has CDR1 SGHAT and CDR2 FQNNGV. Trimming stripped 8 bases from V and 3 bases from J, with 17 bases between.

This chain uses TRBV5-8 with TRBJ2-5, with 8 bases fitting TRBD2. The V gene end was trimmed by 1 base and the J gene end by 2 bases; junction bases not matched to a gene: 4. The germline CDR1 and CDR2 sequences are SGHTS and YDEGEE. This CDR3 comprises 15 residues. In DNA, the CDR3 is TGTGCCAGCAGCTTGTTACTAGCGGAACAAGAGACCCAGTACTTC. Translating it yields CASSLLLAEQETQYF.

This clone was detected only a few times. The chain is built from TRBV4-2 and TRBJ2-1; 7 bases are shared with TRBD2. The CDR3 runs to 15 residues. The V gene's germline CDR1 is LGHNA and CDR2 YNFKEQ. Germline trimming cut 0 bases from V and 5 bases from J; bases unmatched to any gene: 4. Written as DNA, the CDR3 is TGTGCCAGCAGCCAAGATAGGAGCGGGAACAATGAGCAGTTCTTC. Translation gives CASSQDRSGNNEQFF.

The CDR3 region has the DNA TGTGCCAGCAGCGTAGCGGGGGGTAACCAAGAGACCCAGTACTTC. It is translated as CASSVAGGNQETQYF. This chain links TRBV9 with TRBJ2-5; 7 bases are shared with TRBD2. Germline-derived CDR1 and CDR2 are SGDLS and YYNGEE. The CDR3 runs to 15 residues. The V and J ends lost 0 bases and 0 bases, in that order; junction bases with no gene match: 2.

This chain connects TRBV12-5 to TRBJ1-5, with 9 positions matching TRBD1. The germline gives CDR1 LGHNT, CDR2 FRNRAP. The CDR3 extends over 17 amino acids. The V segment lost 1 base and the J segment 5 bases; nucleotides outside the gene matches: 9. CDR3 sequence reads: CASGLGPGTGNHQPQHF. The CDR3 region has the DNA TGTGCTAGTGGTTTGGGGCCCGGGACAGGGAACCATCAGCCCCAGCATTTT.